This entry concerns a single T cell receptor beta chain. Its antigen is as yet unknown. The germline V gene has CDR1 SGHAT and CDR2 FQNNGV. The CDR3 loop spans 12 amino acids. V shed 0 bases and J shed 3 bases, with 3 bases lying between them. The analysis combined second doses at about 4 or about 12 weeks. The data were obtained in a study of T cell responses to AZD1222 COVID-19 vaccine. Study-level findings and limits: The donor group comprised mostly white British people and more females; the analysis possibly underestimated clonal diversity.

Produced via immunoSEQ multiplex PCR; TCRdb's table is partial and in-frame only. There are some 110,000 clones in the sample; more than 85% occur only once, and approximately 6.5% lies in the top ten. This chain links TRBV11-2 with TRBJ2-7; D unresolved. This clonotype was obtained from an adult who received the AZD1222 COVID-19 vaccine. Specimen: peripheral blood, collected 28 days after the second AZD1222 dose. DNA of the CDR3: TGTGCCAGCAGCTTAGACGTCTACGAGCAGTACTTC. As protein: CASSLDVYEQYF.